This TCR beta chain stems from a study of graft-versus-host responses after intestinal transplantation. Overall study context: After anti-thymocyte globulin induction, recipients took tacrolimus and steroids for three to four years.

Lamina propria and intraepithelial lymphocytes were released by processing graft tissue. In the case of this clone: Its antigen is currently unknown.

Produced via immunoSEQ multiplex PCR; TCRdb's table is partial and in-frame only. The sample carries about 9,600 clones, about four fifths recorded once. Findings and caveats of the study: Levels of circulating GvH clones at their peak were associated with early post-transplant HvG declines. GvH clones appeared in recipient marrow, some first in ileum or blood.

Germline assignment: CDR1 SGHVS and CDR2 FNYEAQ. The CDR3 contains 13 residues. V shed 5 bases and J shed 8 bases, with 12 bases lying between them. The sample here was ileum tissue, taken approximately 16 months after intestinal transplantation. The chain carries TRBV7-6 and TRBJ2-2; D may correspond to TRBD1 or TRBD2 (6 bases each). This clonotype originated in a human patient who received an intestinal transplant, so some T cells may come from the graft donor. The CDR3 loop reads CASSQGGSGELFF. The CDR3 nucleotides read TGTGCCAGCAGCCAAGGGGGGTCAGGGGAGCTGTTTTTT.